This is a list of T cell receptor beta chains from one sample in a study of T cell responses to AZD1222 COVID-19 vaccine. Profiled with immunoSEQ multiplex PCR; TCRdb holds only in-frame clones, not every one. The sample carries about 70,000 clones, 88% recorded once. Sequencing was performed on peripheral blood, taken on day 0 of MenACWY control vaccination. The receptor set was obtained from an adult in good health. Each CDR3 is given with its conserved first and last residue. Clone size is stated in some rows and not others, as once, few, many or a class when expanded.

CDR3 protein: CASSQEPRGALPDTQYF
clone size: once
CDR3 length: 17
J gene: TRBJ2-3
V gene: TRBV3-1/TRBV3-2

CDR3 protein: CASSLEQGRDTGELFF
clone size: .
CDR3 length: 16
J gene: TRBJ2-2
V gene: TRBV7-8

CDR3 protein: CASSQSGANYGYTF
clone size: .
CDR3 length: 14
J gene: TRBJ1-2
V gene: TRBV3-1/TRBV3-2

CDR3 protein: CASSQGGTGLSGNTIYF
clone size: .
CDR3 length: 17
J gene: TRBJ1-3
V gene: TRBV3-1/TRBV3-2

CDR3 protein: CAISQFLSGNTIYF
clone size: .
CDR3 length: 14
J gene: TRBJ1-3
V gene: TRBV30

CDR3 protein: CASSVRAGGSDTQYF
clone size: .
CDR3 length: 15
J gene: TRBJ2-3
V gene: TRBV9

CDR3 protein: CASSVEEAFDYGYTF
clone size: .
CDR3 length: 15
J gene: TRBJ1-2
V gene: TRBV9

CDR3 protein: CAIRGSGGAADTQYF
clone size: .
CDR3 length: 15
J gene: TRBJ2-3
V gene: TRBV10-3

CDR3 protein: CASSRQGVKTGELFF
clone size: .
CDR3 length: 15
J gene: TRBJ2-2
V gene: TRBV7-2

CDR3 protein: CASSLSGGLVADTQYF
clone size: .
CDR3 length: 16
J gene: TRBJ2-3
V gene: TRBV7-8

CDR3 protein: CASSQTATYEQYF
clone size: .
CDR3 length: 13
J gene: TRBJ2-7
V gene: TRBV3-1/TRBV3-2

CDR3 protein: CASTPTSTDTQYF
clone size: .
CDR3 length: 13
J gene: TRBJ2-3
V gene: TRBV19

CDR3 protein: CAWMPGQHNSPLHF
clone size: .
CDR3 length: 14
J gene: TRBJ1-6
V gene: TRBV30

CDR3 protein: CASSLRTGTIYNEQFF
clone size: .
CDR3 length: 16
J gene: TRBJ2-1
V gene: TRBV5-1

CDR3 protein: CASSLGENQPQHF
clone size: .
CDR3 length: 13
J gene: TRBJ1-5
V gene: TRBV5-4

CDR3 protein: CASSLGTGGNQPQHF
clone size: .
CDR3 length: 15
J gene: TRBJ1-5
V gene: TRBV7-2

CDR3 protein: CASSLGPEAFF
clone size: .
CDR3 length: 11
J gene: TRBJ1-1
V gene: TRBV5-6

CDR3 protein: CASSPLPGSTGELFF
clone size: .
CDR3 length: 15
J gene: TRBJ2-2
V gene: TRBV18

CDR3 protein: CASLGGPRQPQHF
clone size: .
CDR3 length: 13
J gene: TRBJ1-5
V gene: TRBV2

CDR3 protein: CASSSPTARRETQYF
clone size: .
CDR3 length: 15
J gene: TRBJ2-5
V gene: TRBV7-9

CDR3 protein: CASSSHGGTYEQYF
clone size: .
CDR3 length: 14
J gene: TRBJ2-7
V gene: TRBV11-2

CDR3 protein: CAITRQLDSGNTIYF
clone size: .
CDR3 length: 15
J gene: TRBJ1-3
V gene: TRBV10-3

CDR3 protein: CATSSTTGWGQPQHF
clone size: .
CDR3 length: 15
J gene: TRBJ1-5
V gene: TRBV15

CDR3 protein: CASSPSGGAFEQYF
clone size: .
CDR3 length: 14
J gene: TRBJ2-7
V gene: TRBV7-2

CDR3 protein: CASSQGAGESIEAFF
clone size: .
CDR3 length: 15
J gene: TRBJ1-1
V gene: TRBV4-1

CDR3 protein: CASSFGAGVETQYF
clone size: .
CDR3 length: 14
J gene: TRBJ2-5
V gene: TRBV9

CDR3 protein: CASSPEGSPLHF
clone size: .
CDR3 length: 12
J gene: TRBJ1-6
V gene: TRBV12-3/TRBV12-4

CDR3 protein: CASSSGTSYEQYF
clone size: .
CDR3 length: 13
J gene: TRBJ2-7
V gene: TRBV27

CDR3 protein: CASSQGLGSNEQFF
clone size: .
CDR3 length: 14
J gene: TRBJ2-1
V gene: TRBV3-1/TRBV3-2

CDR3 protein: CASTIQTLNTEAFF
clone size: .
CDR3 length: 14
J gene: TRBJ1-1
V gene: TRBV2

CDR3 protein: CASSQEWGNTIYF
clone size: .
CDR3 length: 13
J gene: TRBJ1-3
V gene: TRBV4-3

CDR3 protein: CARQENTEAFF
clone size: .
CDR3 length: 11
J gene: TRBJ1-1
V gene: TRBV24-1

CDR3 protein: CASSLTPGQGYGYTF
clone size: .
CDR3 length: 15
J gene: TRBJ1-2
V gene: TRBV28

CDR3 protein: CASSRDPPGGVGPNEKLFF
clone size: .
CDR3 length: 19
J gene: TRBJ1-4
V gene: TRBV4-3

CDR3 protein: CASQTPLGSGNTIYF
clone size: .
CDR3 length: 15
J gene: TRBJ1-3
V gene: TRBV28

CDR3 protein: CATSRGGAGNQPQHF
clone size: .
CDR3 length: 15
J gene: TRBJ1-5
V gene: TRBV15

CDR3 protein: CAWSVLTSGQPQHF
clone size: .
CDR3 length: 14
J gene: TRBJ1-5
V gene: TRBV30

CDR3 protein: CASSVDAGDNYGYTF
clone size: .
CDR3 length: 15
J gene: TRBJ1-2
V gene: TRBV9

CDR3 protein: CAWRGSLGGEAFF
clone size: .
CDR3 length: 13
J gene: TRBJ1-1
V gene: TRBV30

CDR3 protein: CASSSTGLLNSPLHF
clone size: once
CDR3 length: 15
J gene: TRBJ1-6
V gene: TRBV28

CDR3 protein: CASSVGYSPLHF
clone size: .
CDR3 length: 12
J gene: TRBJ1-6
V gene: TRBV28

CDR3 protein: CASSRAGGQAQPQHF
clone size: .
CDR3 length: 15
J gene: TRBJ1-5
V gene: TRBV6-5

CDR3 protein: CASRGAGPHEQYF
clone size: .
CDR3 length: 13
J gene: TRBJ2-7
V gene: TRBV19

CDR3 protein: CASSSDLIGSPSNYGYTF
clone size: .
CDR3 length: 18
J gene: TRBJ1-2
V gene: TRBV5-8

CDR3 protein: CASSEGESRARQTQYF
clone size: .
CDR3 length: 16
J gene: TRBJ2-5
V gene: TRBV6-1

CDR3 protein: CASRRPGNTIYF
clone size: medium-sized
CDR3 length: 12
J gene: TRBJ1-3
V gene: TRBV6-1

CDR3 protein: CASSQDGGGASETQYF
clone size: .
CDR3 length: 16
J gene: TRBJ2-5
V gene: TRBV3-1/TRBV3-2